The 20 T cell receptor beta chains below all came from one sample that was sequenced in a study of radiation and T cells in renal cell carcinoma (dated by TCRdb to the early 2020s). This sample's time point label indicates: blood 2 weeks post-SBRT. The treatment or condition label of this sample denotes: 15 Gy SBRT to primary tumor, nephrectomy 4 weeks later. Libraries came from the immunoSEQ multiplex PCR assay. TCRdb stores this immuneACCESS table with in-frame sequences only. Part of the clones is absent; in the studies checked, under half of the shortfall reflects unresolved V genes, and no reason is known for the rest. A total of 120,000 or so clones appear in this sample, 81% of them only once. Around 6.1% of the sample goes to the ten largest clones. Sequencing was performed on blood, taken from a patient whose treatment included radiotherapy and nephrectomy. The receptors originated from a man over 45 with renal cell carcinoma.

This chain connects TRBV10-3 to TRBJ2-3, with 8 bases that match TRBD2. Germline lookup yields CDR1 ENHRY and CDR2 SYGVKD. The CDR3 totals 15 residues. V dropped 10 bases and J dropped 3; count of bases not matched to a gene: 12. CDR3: CATAPERGRTDTQYF. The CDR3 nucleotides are TGTGCCACCGCCCCCGAGCGGGGGCGAACAGATACGCAGTATTTT.

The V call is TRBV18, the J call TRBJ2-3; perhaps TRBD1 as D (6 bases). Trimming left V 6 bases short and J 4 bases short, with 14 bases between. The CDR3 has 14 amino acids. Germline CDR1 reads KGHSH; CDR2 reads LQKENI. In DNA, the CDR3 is TGTGCCAGCTCCCTAGATCAGGGGCCAGATACGCAGTATTTT. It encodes CASSLDQGPDTQYF.

CDR3 in DNA: TGTGCCAGCAGTTACGCGGACAGAAACACCGGGGAGCTGTTTTTT. Residues: CASSYADRNTGELFF. The chain is built from TRBV6-5 and TRBJ2-2, with D maybe TRBD1 (6 bases). Germline CDR1 reads MNHEY; CDR2 reads SVGAGI. V lost 2 bases and J lost 2, with 9 bases in between. This CDR3 contains 15 residues.

CDR3: CASSTGQGEETQYF. In DNA form, the CDR3 reads TGTGCCAGCAGTACTGGACAGGGGGAAGAGACCCAGTACTTC. The gene calls are TRBV6-5 and TRBJ2-5; 10 positions agree with TRBD1. The CDR3 is made up of 14 amino acids. V lost 5 bases, J lost 3 bases, and 3 bases stayed unmatched. CDR1 is MNHEY and CDR2 is SVGAGI in the germline V gene.

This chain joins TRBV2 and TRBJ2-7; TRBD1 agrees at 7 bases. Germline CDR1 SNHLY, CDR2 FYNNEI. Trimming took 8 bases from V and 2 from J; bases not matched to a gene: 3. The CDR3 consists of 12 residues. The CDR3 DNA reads TGTGCCAGCGGGGGACAGACCTACGAGCAGTACTTC. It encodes CASGGQTYEQYF.

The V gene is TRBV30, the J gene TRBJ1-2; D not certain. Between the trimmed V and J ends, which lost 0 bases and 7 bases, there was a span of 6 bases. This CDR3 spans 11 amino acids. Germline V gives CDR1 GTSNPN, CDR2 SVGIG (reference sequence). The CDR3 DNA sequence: TGTGCCTGGAGTGTACTGGGTGGCTACACCTTC. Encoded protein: CAWSVLGGYTF.

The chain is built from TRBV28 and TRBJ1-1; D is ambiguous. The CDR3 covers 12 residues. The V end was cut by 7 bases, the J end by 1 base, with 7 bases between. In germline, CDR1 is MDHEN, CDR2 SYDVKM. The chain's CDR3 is CASMRRNTEAFF. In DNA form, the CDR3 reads TGTGCCAGCATGAGGAGGAACACTGAAGCTTTCTTT.

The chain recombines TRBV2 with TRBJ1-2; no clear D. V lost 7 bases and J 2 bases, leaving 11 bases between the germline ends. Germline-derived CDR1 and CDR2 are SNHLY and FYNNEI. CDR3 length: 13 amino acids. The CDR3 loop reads CASKPPGNYGYTF. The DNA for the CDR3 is TGTGCCAGCAAACCCCCTGGAAACTATGGCTACACCTTC.

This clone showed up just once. This CDR3 is CASSGGGREKLFF. CDR3 nucleotides: TGTGCCAGCAGTGGAGGGGGCCGTGAAAAACTGTTTTTT. V is TRBV2 and J is TRBJ1-4; 7 bases are a match to TRBD1. The CDR3 runs to 13 residues. The V and J ends lost 4 bases and 7 bases, in that order; junction bases with no gene match: 3. Germline values: CDR1 SNHLY, CDR2 FYNNEI. The full variable domain, its missing parts supplied by reference TRBV2 and TRBJ1-4, is EPEVTQTPSHQVTQMGQEVILRCVPISNHLYFYWYRQILGQKVEFLVSFYNNEISEKSEIFDDQFSVERPDGSNFTLKIRSTKLEDSAMYFCASSGGGREKLFFGSGTQLSVL.

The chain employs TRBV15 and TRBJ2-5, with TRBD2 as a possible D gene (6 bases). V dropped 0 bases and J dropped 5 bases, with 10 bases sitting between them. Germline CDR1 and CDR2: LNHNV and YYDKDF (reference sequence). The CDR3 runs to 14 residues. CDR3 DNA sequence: TGTGCCACCAGCAGAGATTTCGGGAGTGAGACCCAGTACTTC. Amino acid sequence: CATSRDFGSETQYF.

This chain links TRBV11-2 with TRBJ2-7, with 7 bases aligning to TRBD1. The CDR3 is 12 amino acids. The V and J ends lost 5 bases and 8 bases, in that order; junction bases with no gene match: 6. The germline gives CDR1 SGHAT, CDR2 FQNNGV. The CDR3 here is CASSPRTGQQYF. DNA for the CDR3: TGTGCCAGCAGCCCCAGGACAGGTCAGCAGTACTTC.

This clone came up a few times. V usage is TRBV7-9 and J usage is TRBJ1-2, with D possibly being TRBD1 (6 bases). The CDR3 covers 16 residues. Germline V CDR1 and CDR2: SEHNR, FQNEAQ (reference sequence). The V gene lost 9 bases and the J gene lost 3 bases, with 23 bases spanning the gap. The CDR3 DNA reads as TGTGCCAGTGTAGGGCCGGGACAAATGGGGGACTATGGCTACACCTTC. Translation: CASVGPGQMGDYGYTF.

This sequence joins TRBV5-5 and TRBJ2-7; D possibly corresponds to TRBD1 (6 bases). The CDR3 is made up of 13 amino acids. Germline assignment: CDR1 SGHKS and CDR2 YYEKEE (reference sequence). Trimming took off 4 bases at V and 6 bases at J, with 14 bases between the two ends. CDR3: CASSAQGRREQYF. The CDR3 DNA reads TGTGCCAGCAGCGCACAGGGTCGGCGCGAGCAGTACTTC.

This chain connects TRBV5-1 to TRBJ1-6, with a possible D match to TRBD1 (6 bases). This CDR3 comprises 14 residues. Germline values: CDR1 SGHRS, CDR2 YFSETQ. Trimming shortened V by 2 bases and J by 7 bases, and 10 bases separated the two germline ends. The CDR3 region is CASSFGQTNSPLHF. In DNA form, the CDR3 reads TGCGCCAGCAGCTTCGGACAGACGAATTCACCCCTCCACTTT.

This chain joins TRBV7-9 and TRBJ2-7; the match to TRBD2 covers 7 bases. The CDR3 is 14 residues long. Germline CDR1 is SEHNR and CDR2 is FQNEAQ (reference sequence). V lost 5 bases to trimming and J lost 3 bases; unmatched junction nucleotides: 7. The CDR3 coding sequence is TGTGCCAGCAGCCTCACTAGCGAGAGCTACGAGCAGTACTTC. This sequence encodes CASSLTSESYEQYF.

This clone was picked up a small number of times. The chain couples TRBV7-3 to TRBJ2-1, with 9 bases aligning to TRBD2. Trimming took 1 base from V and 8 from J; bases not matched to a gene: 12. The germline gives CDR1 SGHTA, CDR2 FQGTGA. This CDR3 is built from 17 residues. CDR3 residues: CASSLRSGAGGRYEQFF. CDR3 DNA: TGTGCCAGCAGCTTAAGAAGCGGTGCGGGAGGGCGGTATGAGCAGTTCTTC.

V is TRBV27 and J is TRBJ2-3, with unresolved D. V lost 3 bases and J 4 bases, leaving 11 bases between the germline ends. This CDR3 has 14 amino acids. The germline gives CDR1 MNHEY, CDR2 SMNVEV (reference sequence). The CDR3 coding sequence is TGTGCCAGCAGTTTGTTTTGGTCTTCAGATACGCAGTATTTT. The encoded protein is CASSLFWSSDTQYF.

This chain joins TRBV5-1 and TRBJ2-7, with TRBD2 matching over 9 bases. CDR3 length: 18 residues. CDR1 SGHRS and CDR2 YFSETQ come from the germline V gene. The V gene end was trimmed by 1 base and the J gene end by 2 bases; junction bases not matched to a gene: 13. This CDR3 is CASSLSIAGVGNTYEQYF. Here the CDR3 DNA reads TGCGCCAGCAGCTTGAGTATAGCGGGAGTAGGAAACACCTACGAGCAGTACTTC.

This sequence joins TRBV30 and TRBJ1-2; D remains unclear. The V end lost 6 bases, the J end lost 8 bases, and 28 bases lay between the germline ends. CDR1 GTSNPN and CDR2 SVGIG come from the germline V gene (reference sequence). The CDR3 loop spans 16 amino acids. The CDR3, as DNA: TGTGCCTGCCAACCCTATGCAGCCGGCAGAAGGTCGGGCTACACCTTC. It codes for CACQPYAAGRRSGYTF.

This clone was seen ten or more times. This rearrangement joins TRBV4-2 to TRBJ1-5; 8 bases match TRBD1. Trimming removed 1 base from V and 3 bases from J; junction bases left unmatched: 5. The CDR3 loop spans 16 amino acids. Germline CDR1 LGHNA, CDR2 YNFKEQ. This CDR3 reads CASSQAGTGPNQPQHF. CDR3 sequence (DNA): TGTGCCAGCAGCCAAGCCGGGACAGGACCCAATCAGCCCCAGCATTTT.